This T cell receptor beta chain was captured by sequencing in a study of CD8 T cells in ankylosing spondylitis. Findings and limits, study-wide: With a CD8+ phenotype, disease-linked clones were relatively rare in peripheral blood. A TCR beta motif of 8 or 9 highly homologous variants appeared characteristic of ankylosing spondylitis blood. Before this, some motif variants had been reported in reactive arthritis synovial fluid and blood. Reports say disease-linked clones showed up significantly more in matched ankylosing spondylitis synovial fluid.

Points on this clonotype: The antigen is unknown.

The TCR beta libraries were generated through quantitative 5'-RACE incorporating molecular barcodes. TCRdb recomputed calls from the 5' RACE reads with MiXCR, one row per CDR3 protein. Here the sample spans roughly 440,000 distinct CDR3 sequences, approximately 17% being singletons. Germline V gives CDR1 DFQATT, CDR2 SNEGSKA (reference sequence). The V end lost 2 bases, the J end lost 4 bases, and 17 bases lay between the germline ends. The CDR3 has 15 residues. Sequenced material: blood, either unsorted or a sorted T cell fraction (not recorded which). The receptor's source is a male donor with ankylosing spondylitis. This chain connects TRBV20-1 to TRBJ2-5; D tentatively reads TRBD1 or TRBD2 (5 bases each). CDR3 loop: CSARRVGIGAETQYF. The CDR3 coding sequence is TGCAGTGCTAGAAGAGTCGGGATAGGGGCAGAGACCCAGTACTTC.